Listed below are T cell receptor beta chains from one sample, sequenced in a study of blood T cell repertoires in COVID-19. Repertoires were generated with immunoSEQ multiplex PCR, while TCRdb's copy carries only in-frame clones and drops some. This table holds under 100,000 clones, about 86% found once. Sequenced material: peripheral blood. The receptors originated from a woman in her sixties with acute or convalescent COVID-19. The CDR3 runs from the conserved cysteine through the conserved F or W. Each record gives: V gene, clone size, D gene, CDR3 length, J gene, CDR3 DNA, CDR3 protein. A D gene is named only where the DNA matches it firmly. Rows give clone size only sometimes, using once, few, many, or a class for an expanded clone.

TRBV5-1	-	TRBD2	13	TRBJ2-5	TGCGCCAGCAGCAGGCGGGGGCAAGAGACCCAGTACTTC	CASSRRGQETQYF
TRBV4-1	-	-	16	TRBJ2-3	TGCGCCAGCAGCCAAGACAGGGGAACAGTCACAGATACGCAGTATTTT	CASSQDRGTVTDTQYF
TRBV5-1	-	TRBD1	14	TRBJ1-5	TGCGCCAGCAGCTCCGGACAGGGAAATCAGCCCCAGCATTTT	CASSSGQGNQPQHF
TRBV4-1	-	-	16	TRBJ1-2	TGCGCCAGCAGCTATCCTCCGGGACAAGGATCATATGGCTACACCTTC	CASSYPPGQGSYGYTF
TRBV3-1/TRBV3-2	-	-	13	TRBJ2-7	TGTGCCAGCAGCCTCCTAGCGACCGGCGAGCAGTACTTC	CASSLLATGEQYF
TRBV5-8	-	TRBD1	16	TRBJ2-6	TGTGCCAGCAGCGCCCACAGGGGCGCCGGGGCCAACGTCCTGACTTTC	CASSAHRGAGANVLTF
TRBV21-1	few	-	15	TRBJ2-1	TGTGCCAGCAGCAATTATAGCGGGACTAACAATGAGCAGTTCTTC	CASSNYSGTNNEQFF
TRBV2	-	TRBD1	14	TRBJ1-5	TGTGCCAGCAGTGAGGACAGGGTAAATCAGCCCCAGCATTTT	CASSEDRVNQPQHF
TRBV18	-	-	13	TRBJ2-3	TGTGCCAGCTCACCTCCGACTAAAGATACGCAGTATTTT	CASSPPTKDTQYF
TRBV6-5	-	TRBD1	14	TRBJ1-3	TGTGCCAGCATCAGGGGGTTCTCTGGAAACACCATATATTTT	CASIRGFSGNTIYF
TRBV6-2/TRBV6-3	once	-	16	TRBJ1-2	TGTGCCAGCAGCCCTAATCATAATCGGGGGTTGGATGGCTACACCTTC	CASSPNHNRGLDGYTF
TRBV29-1	once	-	14	TRBJ1-2	TGCAGCGTTGAACTCGCAGGGATGGGCTATGGCTACACCTTC	CSVELAGMGYGYTF
TRBV24-1	-	TRBD2	15	TRBJ2-1	TGTGCCACCAGTGACTCGGGACTAGGAGGAAATGAGCAGTTCTTC	CATSDSGLGGNEQFF
TRBV5-6	-	-	16	TRBJ2-2	TGTGCCAGCAGCTTGGTCAGGGGTCCGAACACCGGGGAGCTGTTTTTT	CASSLVRGPNTGELFF
TRBV7-2	-	TRBD1	14	TRBJ2-3	TGTGCCAGCAGATTGACAGGGGTCGTAGATACGCAGTATTTT	CASRLTGVVDTQYF
TRBV7-3	-	-	13	TRBJ2-1	TGTGCCAGCAGCTGGAGCTCCTACAATGAGCAGTTCTTC	CASSWSSYNEQFF
TRBV7-2	-	-	13	TRBJ2-2	TGTGCCAGCAGCTTACAACCGGCCGGGGAGCTGTTTTTT	CASSLQPAGELFF
TRBV7-2	once	-	13	TRBJ1-1	TGTGCCAGCCGGCGGGCAGTGAACACTGAAGCTTTCTTT	CASRRAVNTEAFF
TRBV6-4	once	TRBD1	14	TRBJ1-6	TGTGCCAGCAGCGTGACAGGGGCGGATTCACCCCTCCACTTT	CASSVTGADSPLHF
TRBV19	-	-	14	TRBJ1-4	TGTGCCAGTACAAAAAAGGGAGCAAATGAAAAACTGTTTTTT	CASTKKGANEKLFF
TRBV29-1	-	TRBD1	12	TRBJ1-2	TGCAGCATTGGACAGGGGGACTATGGCTACACCTTC	CSIGQGDYGYTF
TRBV5-4	-	TRBD1	16	TRBJ2-5	TGTGCCAGCAGCCACGATCCCGGGACAGCCCAAGAGACCCAGTACTTC	CASSHDPGTAQETQYF
TRBV6-5	-	-	15	TRBJ2-7	TGTGCCAGTTATTCTTACTCGGTACCCTCCTACGAGCAGTACTTC	CASYSYSVPSYEQYF
TRBV6-1	-	TRBD1	14	TRBJ2-5	TGTGCCAGCAGTGAATTGGGACAGCAAGAGACCCAGTACTTC	CASSELGQQETQYF
TRBV10-3	-	TRBD1	13	TRBJ1-2	TGTGCCATCAGTGCTGACAGGGGCTATGGCTACACCTTC	CAISADRGYGYTF
TRBV19	-	-	12	TRBJ1-3	TGTGCCAGTAGTAGCCGGGGGGGCACCATATATTTT	CASSSRGGTIYF
TRBV5-1	-	-	18	TRBJ1-1	TGCGCCAGCAGCTTGGCCGAGAGCGGGGCGCTTGAAGGCACTGAAGCTTTCTTT	CASSLAESGALEGTEAFF
TRBV10-2	-	TRBD1	14	TRBJ2-7	TGCGCCAGCAGTGAGAACAGGGGAGTACGCGAGCAGTACTTC	CASSENRGVREQYF
TRBV23-1	-	TRBD1	13	TRBJ1-1	TGCGCCTCCCAGGGGGGTGAGAACACTGAAGCTTTCTTT	CASQGGENTEAFF
TRBV10-2	-	-	16	TRBJ2-3	TGCGCCAGCGGATGGAGCGCACCGGGAGGCACAGATACGCAGTATTTT	CASGWSAPGGTDTQYF
TRBV6-5	-	TRBD1	15	TRBJ1-1	TGTGCCAGCAGGTCTATGGACAGGTTGAACACTGAAGCTTTCTTT	CASRSMDRLNTEAFF
TRBV3-1/TRBV3-2	-	TRBD1	15	TRBJ1-2	TGTGCCAGCAGCCAAGCCCCGGGACAGGGGAATGGCTACACCTTC	CASSQAPGQGNGYTF
TRBV4-3	-	-	13	TRBJ2-2	TGCGCCAGCAGCCAAGATAGAACCGGGGAGCTGTTTTTT	CASSQDRTGELFF
TRBV11-3	-	-	16	TRBJ1-1	TGTGCCAGCAGCGCCCCGACGGGGGGGGCGAGCACTGAAGCTTTCTTT	CASSAPTGGASTEAFF
TRBV12-3/TRBV12-4	-	-	11	TRBJ2-7	TGTGCCAGCAGTTCCCACTACGAGCAGTACTTC	CASSSHYEQYF
TRBV19	-	-	13	TRBJ1-1	TGTGCCAGTAGTATAGATTTCGTCACTGAAGCTTTCTTT	CASSIDFVTEAFF
TRBV28	-	-	15	TRBJ1-5	TGTGCCAGCACGCAGTGGGGGGATAGCAATCAGCCCCAGCATTTT	CASTQWGDSNQPQHF
TRBV12-5	-	-	15	TRBJ2-2	TGTGCTAGTGGGCCTGAGACACCGGGGTTGGGGGAGCTGTTTTTT	CASGPETPGLGELFF
TRBV7-9	-	-	15	TRBJ2-3	TGTGCCAGCAGCCCACCTCGCCCAGGGACAGATACGCAGTATTTT	CASSPPRPGTDTQYF
TRBV29-1	-	-	16	TRBJ1-2	TGCAGCGTCGTACCTCAAGGGAGCCCCGCTAACTATGGCTACACCTTC	CSVVPQGSPANYGYTF
TRBV7-3	-	TRBD1	13	TRBJ2-1	TGTGCCAGCAGCTTGGGACAGTACAATGAGCAGTTCTTC	CASSLGQYNEQFF
TRBV7-2	-	-	16	TRBJ1-3	TGTGCCAGCAGCAAACAGGGCTTAGTAACCGGAAACACCATATATTTT	CASSKQGLVTGNTIYF
TRBV11-3	-	TRBD1	13	TRBJ1-1	TGTGCCAGCAGCTTCGGACAGGGGGCTGAAGCTTTCTTT	CASSFGQGAEAFF
TRBV7-9	few	-	12	TRBJ1-3	TGTGCCAGCACTCCAAATGGAAACACCATATATTTT	CASTPNGNTIYF
TRBV5-5	-	TRBD1	14	TRBJ2-7	TGTGCCAGCAGCTTACAGGGGAGTTCCTACGAGCAGTACTTC	CASSLQGSSYEQYF
TRBV6-4	-	TRBD1	14	TRBJ1-6	TGTGCCAGCAGCGAGGGACAGGGAGGGTCACCCCTCCACTTT	CASSEGQGGSPLHF
TRBV5-1	-	TRBD2	17	TRBJ2-1	TGCGCCAGCAGCTTGGGGCGCACTAGCGGGAGGCACAATGAGCAGTTCTTC	CASSLGRTSGRHNEQFF
TRBV19	once	-	14	TRBJ1-2	TGTGCCAGTAGTCCCGCAGGGGATGGGTATGCCTACACCTTC	CASSPAGDGYAYTF
TRBV2	-	-	14	TRBJ1-2	TGTGCCAGCAGTGCCAGGGGATCAGGCTATGGCTACACCTTC	CASSARGSGYGYTF
TRBV5-1	-	-	16	TRBJ2-3	TGCGCCAGCAGCTTCCCACCCAGCGGGCCAGGGGATACGCAGTATTTT	CASSFPPSGPGDTQYF
TRBV5-8	-	-	17	TRBJ2-6	TGTGCCAGCAGCAGGACAGCTACAAGCTCTGGGGCCAACGTCCTGACTTTC	CASSRTATSSGANVLTF
TRBV7-9	-	-	13	TRBJ1-1	TGTGCCAGCAGCTATTTAGGGGCGGGGAAAGCTTTCTTT	CASSYLGAGKAFF
TRBV2	-	TRBD2	17	TRBJ2-5	TGTGCCAGCAGTGATTCACTAGCGGGAGGGAGCCAAGAGACCCAGTACTTC	CASSDSLAGGSQETQYF
TRBV30	-	TRBD1	11	TRBJ1-1	TGTGCCTTCAATGACAGGGATGAAGCTTTCTTT	CAFNDRDEAFF
TRBV7-9	-	-	12	TRBJ2-2	TGTGCCAGCAGCACAAACACCGGGGAGCTGTTTTTT	CASSTNTGELFF
TRBV5-1	-	TRBD1	19	TRBJ1-3	TGCGCCAGCAGCTTGGTCGGACAGGGGACGACTAGCTCTGGAAACACCATATATTTT	CASSLVGQGTTSSGNTIYF
TRBV6-5	-	-	14	TRBJ1-1	TGTGCCAGCAGCCAGCGCGCGATGAACACTGAAGCTTTCTTT	CASSQRAMNTEAFF